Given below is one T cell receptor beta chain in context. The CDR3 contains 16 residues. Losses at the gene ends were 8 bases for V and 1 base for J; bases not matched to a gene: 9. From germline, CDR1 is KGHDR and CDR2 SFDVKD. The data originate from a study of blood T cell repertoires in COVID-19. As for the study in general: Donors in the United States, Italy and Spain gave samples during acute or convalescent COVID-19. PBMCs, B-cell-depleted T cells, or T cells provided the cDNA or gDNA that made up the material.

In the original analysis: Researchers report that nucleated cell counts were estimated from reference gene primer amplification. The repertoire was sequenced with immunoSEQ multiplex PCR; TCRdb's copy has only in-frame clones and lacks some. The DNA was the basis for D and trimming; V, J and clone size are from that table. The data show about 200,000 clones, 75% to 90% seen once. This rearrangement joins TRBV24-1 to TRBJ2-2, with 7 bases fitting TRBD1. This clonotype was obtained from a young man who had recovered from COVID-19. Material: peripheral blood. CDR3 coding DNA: TGTGCCACCATGAACCCCCGGGACAGGAACACCGGGGAGCTGTTTTTT. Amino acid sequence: CATMNPRDRNTGELFF.